The next 2 T cell receptor beta chains were all read from a single sample in a study of OX40 agonist ivuxolimab in advanced cancers. Generated by immunoSEQ multiplex PCR, the TCRdb table keeps only in-frame clones and is missing some. In the table there are over 75,000 clones, 85% to 95% of which are singletons. The sample here was CD4+ or CD8+ T cells sorted from blood, taken in a trial of the OX40 agonist ivuxolimab. These receptors were obtained from an adult with an advanced solid tumor such as melanoma, head and neck, liver or kidney cancer.

In its sample, this clone was seen once. This chain links TRBV4-3 with TRBJ2-7, with D maybe TRBD2 (5 bases). This CDR3 contains 14 residues. The V gene's germline CDR1 is LGHNA and CDR2 YSLEER. V was trimmed by 0 bases and J by 0 bases, leaving 6 bases between them. The CDR3 region has the DNA TGCGCCAGCAGCCAAGATCGGGACTCCTACGAGCAGTACTTC. Its protein product is CASSQDRDSYEQYF.

The rearrangement uses TRBV7-2 and TRBJ2-1, with TRBD2 matching over 9 bases. This CDR3 is built from 17 residues. Germline lookup yields CDR1 SGHTA and CDR2 FQGNSA. The V gene end was trimmed by 2 bases and the J gene end by 2 bases; junction bases not matched to a gene: 7. The CDR3 is CASSLIVTSGPYNEQFF. The CDR3 region has the DNA TGTGCCAGCAGCTTAATTGTGACTAGCGGTCCCTACAATGAGCAGTTCTTC. Filled out from reference TRBV7-2 and TRBJ2-1, the complete variable domain reads GAGVSQSPSNKVTEKGKDVELRCDPISGHTALYWYRQSLGQGLEFLIYFQGNSAPDKSGLPSDRFSAERTGGSVSTLTIQRTQQEDSAVYLCASSLIVTSGPYNEQFFGPGTRLTVL.